The rows below give T cell receptor beta chains drawn from one sample of a study of blood T cell repertoires in COVID-19. Clones were read by immunoSEQ multiplex PCR, and TCRdb kept only the in-frame ones, dropping some. The repertoire holds about 270,000 clones, with roughly 86% as singletons. The sample taken for sequencing was peripheral blood. These TCRs come from a man between 40 and 49 years old with active or convalescent COVID-19. Both conserved end residues are trimmed from each CDR3.

j_call: TRBJ1-2
v_call: TRBV12-5
cdr3_length: 10
cdr3_aa: ASGLGTYGYT

j_call: TRBJ2-2
v_call: TRBV7-2
cdr3_length: 15
cdr3_aa: ASSLTARIRISGELF

j_call: TRBJ2-5
v_call: TRBV7-9
cdr3_length: 14
cdr3_aa: ASTTRRGGRGETQY

j_call: TRBJ2-1
v_call: TRBV11-3
cdr3_length: 13
cdr3_aa: ASSLFGGEHNEQF

j_call: TRBJ2-2
v_call: TRBV2
cdr3_length: 12
cdr3_aa: ASSEVRGDGELF

j_call: TRBJ2-2
v_call: TRBV2
cdr3_length: 14
cdr3_aa: ASTIQGVANTGELF

j_call: TRBJ2-5
v_call: TRBV24-1
cdr3_length: 13
cdr3_aa: ATSGTGEYQETQY

j_call: TRBJ1-5
v_call: TRBV5-4
cdr3_length: 13
cdr3_aa: ASSKGTEGNQPQH

j_call: TRBJ2-2
v_call: TRBV5-6
cdr3_length: 15
cdr3_aa: ASSFSPAGLGTGELF

j_call: TRBJ2-7
v_call: TRBV5-4
cdr3_length: 14
cdr3_aa: ASSWAGTSNSYEQY

j_call: TRBJ1-2
v_call: TRBV28
cdr3_length: 12
cdr3_aa: ASSSGQANYGYT

j_call: TRBJ2-2
v_call: TRBV6-5
cdr3_length: 12
cdr3_aa: ASQGPTNTGELF

j_call: TRBJ1-1
v_call: TRBV21-1
cdr3_length: 14
cdr3_aa: ASSKRTGEDGTEAF

j_call: TRBJ2-5
v_call: TRBV9
cdr3_length: 10
cdr3_aa: ASSERGETQY

j_call: TRBJ2-2
v_call: TRBV5-1
cdr3_length: 15
cdr3_aa: ASSFSGTGASTGELF

j_call: TRBJ1-1
v_call: TRBV12-3/TRBV12-4
cdr3_length: 11
cdr3_aa: ASSLTGATEAF

j_call: TRBJ2-7
v_call: TRBV2
cdr3_length: 12
cdr3_aa: ARQLAGGVYEQY

j_call: TRBJ2-3
v_call: TRBV27
cdr3_length: 17
cdr3_aa: ASSPLGTTSGVSTDTQY

j_call: TRBJ1-5
v_call: TRBV27
cdr3_length: 12
cdr3_aa: ASKGGGWNQPQH

j_call: TRBJ1-1
v_call: TRBV5-1
cdr3_length: 14
cdr3_aa: ASSLSTGQGATEAF

j_call: TRBJ1-2
v_call: TRBV30
cdr3_length: 10
cdr3_aa: AWTPNRDGYT

j_call: TRBJ2-1
v_call: TRBV2
cdr3_length: 13
cdr3_aa: ASSRQGLAYNEQF

j_call: TRBJ1-4
v_call: TRBV30
cdr3_length: 13
cdr3_aa: AWSVPGTGNEKLF

j_call: TRBJ2-2
v_call: TRBV10-3
cdr3_length: 17
cdr3_aa: AISESFSGGLLRTGELF

j_call: TRBJ1-5
v_call: TRBV2
cdr3_length: 14
cdr3_aa: ASSHRDRVGNQPQH

j_call: TRBJ1-2
v_call: TRBV11-3
cdr3_length: 12
cdr3_aa: ASSPRQGDYGYT

j_call: TRBJ2-1
v_call: TRBV12-3/TRBV12-4
cdr3_length: 11
cdr3_aa: ASSAGGWGEQF

j_call: TRBJ1-1
v_call: TRBV12-3/TRBV12-4
cdr3_length: 11
cdr3_aa: ASSPGQGTEAF

j_call: TRBJ2-7
v_call: TRBV2
cdr3_length: 11
cdr3_aa: ASKLGPSYEQY

j_call: TRBJ1-2
v_call: TRBV11-3
cdr3_length: 12
cdr3_aa: ASSDDSLFYGYT

j_call: TRBJ1-1
v_call: TRBV2
cdr3_length: 12
cdr3_aa: ASRENRIDTEAF

j_call: TRBJ2-3
v_call: TRBV4-1
cdr3_length: 14
cdr3_aa: ASSQASGGTSDTQY

j_call: TRBJ1-5
v_call: TRBV19
cdr3_length: 13
cdr3_aa: ASSVPPGGNQPQH

j_call: TRBJ1-3
v_call: TRBV2
cdr3_length: 16
cdr3_aa: ASSEGGPHRYSGNTIY

j_call: TRBJ2-1
v_call: TRBV10-3
cdr3_length: 12
cdr3_aa: AIRGSGYYNEQF

j_call: TRBJ2-5
v_call: TRBV19
cdr3_length: 15
cdr3_aa: ASSAEPPTSGSETQY

j_call: TRBJ2-7
v_call: TRBV3-1/TRBV3-2
cdr3_length: 13
cdr3_aa: ASSHPGDFSYEQY

j_call: TRBJ1-5
v_call: TRBV13
cdr3_length: 15
cdr3_aa: ASSLTLTGYGNQPQH

j_call: TRBJ1-4
v_call: TRBV28
cdr3_length: 12
cdr3_aa: ASSTGDLGEKLF

j_call: TRBJ2-5
v_call: TRBV6-5
cdr3_length: 11
cdr3_aa: ATTAPGDGTQY

j_call: TRBJ2-1
v_call: TRBV6-2/TRBV6-3
cdr3_length: 11
cdr3_aa: ASSMTSFNEQF

j_call: TRBJ1-1
v_call: TRBV6-5
cdr3_length: 10
cdr3_aa: ASSYSGGLAF

j_call: TRBJ2-7
v_call: TRBV5-1
cdr3_length: 12
cdr3_aa: ASSLGTSGYEQY

j_call: TRBJ1-1
v_call: TRBV28
cdr3_length: 14
cdr3_aa: ASSLGGSRVNTEAF

j_call: TRBJ2-7
v_call: TRBV19
cdr3_length: 13
cdr3_aa: ASSMGAGGRDEQY

j_call: TRBJ1-3
v_call: TRBV28
cdr3_length: 13
cdr3_aa: ASSLATASGNTIY

j_call: TRBJ1-1
v_call: TRBV2
cdr3_length: 10
cdr3_aa: ASSEGPGRSF

j_call: TRBJ1-6
v_call: TRBV11-2
cdr3_length: 12
cdr3_aa: ASSLRSYNSPLH

j_call: TRBJ1-1
v_call: TRBV30
cdr3_length: 10
cdr3_aa: AWTPGLTEAF

j_call: TRBJ1-3
v_call: TRBV5-4
cdr3_length: 15
cdr3_aa: ASSIVQGPSSGNTIY

j_call: TRBJ2-7
v_call: TRBV5-1
cdr3_length: 11
cdr3_aa: ASGETGAGEQY

j_call: TRBJ2-3
v_call: TRBV11-2
cdr3_length: 12
cdr3_aa: ASSLGSVGDTQY

j_call: TRBJ1-3
v_call: TRBV19
cdr3_length: 10
cdr3_aa: ASHRGKGTIY

j_call: TRBJ2-7
v_call: TRBV3-1/TRBV3-2
cdr3_length: 12
cdr3_aa: ASSHSTGLLEQY

j_call: TRBJ1-1
v_call: TRBV12-3/TRBV12-4
cdr3_length: 10
cdr3_aa: ASSTGGSEAF